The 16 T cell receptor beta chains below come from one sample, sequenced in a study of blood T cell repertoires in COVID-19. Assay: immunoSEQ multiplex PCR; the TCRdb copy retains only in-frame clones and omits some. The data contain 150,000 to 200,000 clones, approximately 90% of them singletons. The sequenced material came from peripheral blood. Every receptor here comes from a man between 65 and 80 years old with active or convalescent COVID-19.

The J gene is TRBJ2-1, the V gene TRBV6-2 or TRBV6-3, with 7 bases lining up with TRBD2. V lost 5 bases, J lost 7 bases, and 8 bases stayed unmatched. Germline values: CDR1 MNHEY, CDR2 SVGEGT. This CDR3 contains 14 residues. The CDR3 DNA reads TGTGCCAGCAGTAGGTCCGGGACTATTAATGAGCAGTTCTTC. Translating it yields CASSRSGTINEQFF.

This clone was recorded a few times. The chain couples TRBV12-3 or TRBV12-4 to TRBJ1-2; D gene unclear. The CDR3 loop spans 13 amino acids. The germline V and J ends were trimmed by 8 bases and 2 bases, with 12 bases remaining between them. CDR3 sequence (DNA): TGTGCCAGCTCGGTGGCGGTGAACTATGGCTACACCTTC. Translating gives CASSVAVNYGYTF.

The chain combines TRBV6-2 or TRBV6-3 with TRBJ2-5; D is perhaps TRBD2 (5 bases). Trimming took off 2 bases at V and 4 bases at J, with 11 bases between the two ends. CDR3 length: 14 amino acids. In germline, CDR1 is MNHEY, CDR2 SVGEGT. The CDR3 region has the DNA TGTGCCAGCAGTTACCCGACTAATCCAGAGACCCAGTACTTC. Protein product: CASSYPTNPETQYF.

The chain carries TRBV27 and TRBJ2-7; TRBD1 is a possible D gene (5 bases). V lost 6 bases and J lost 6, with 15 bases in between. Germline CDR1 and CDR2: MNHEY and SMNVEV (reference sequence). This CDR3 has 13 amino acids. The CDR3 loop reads CASRPTGPSEQYF. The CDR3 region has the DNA TGTGCCAGCAGGCCAACAGGCCCCAGCGAGCAGTACTTC.

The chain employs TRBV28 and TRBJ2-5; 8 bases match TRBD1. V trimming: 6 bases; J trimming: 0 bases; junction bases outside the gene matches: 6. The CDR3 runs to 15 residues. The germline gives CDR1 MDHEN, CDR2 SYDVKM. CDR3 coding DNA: TGTGCCAGCAGCGGTGACAGGGGTTACCAAGAGACCCAGTACTTC. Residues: CASSGDRGYQETQYF.

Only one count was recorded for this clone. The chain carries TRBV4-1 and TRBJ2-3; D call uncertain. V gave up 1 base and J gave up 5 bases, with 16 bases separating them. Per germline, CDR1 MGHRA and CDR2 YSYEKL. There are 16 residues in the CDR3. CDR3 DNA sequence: TGCGCCAGCAGCCAAGCGCTAACTTCTCTGGTAGATACGCAGTATTTT. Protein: CASSQALTSLVDTQYF.

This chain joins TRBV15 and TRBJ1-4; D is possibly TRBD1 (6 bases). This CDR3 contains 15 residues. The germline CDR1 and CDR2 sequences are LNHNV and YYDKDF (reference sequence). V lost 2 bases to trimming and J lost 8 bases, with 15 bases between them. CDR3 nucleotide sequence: TGTGCCACCAGCAGAATGACAGGTGGTCGGGAAAAACTGTTTTTT. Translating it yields CATSRMTGGREKLFF.

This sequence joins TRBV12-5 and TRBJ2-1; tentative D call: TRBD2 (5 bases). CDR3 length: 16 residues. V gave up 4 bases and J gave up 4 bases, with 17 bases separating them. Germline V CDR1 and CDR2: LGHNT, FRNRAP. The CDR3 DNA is TGTGCTAGTGGTTCCGCACGGCGGAGCGGTTACAATGAGCAGTTCTTC. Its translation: CASGSARRSGYNEQFF.

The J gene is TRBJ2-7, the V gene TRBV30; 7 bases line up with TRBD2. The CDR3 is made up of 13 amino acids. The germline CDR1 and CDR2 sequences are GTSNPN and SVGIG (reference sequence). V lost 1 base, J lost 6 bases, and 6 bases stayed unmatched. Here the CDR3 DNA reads TGTGCCTGGAGTGCCTTATGGGAGGGCGAGCAGTACTTC. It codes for CAWSALWEGEQYF.

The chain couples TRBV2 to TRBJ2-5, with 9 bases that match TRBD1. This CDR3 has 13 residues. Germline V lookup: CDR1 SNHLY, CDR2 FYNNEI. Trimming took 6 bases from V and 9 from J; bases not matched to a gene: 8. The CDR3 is CASSTTGGEAQYF. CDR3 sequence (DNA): TGTGCCAGCAGCACAACAGGGGGCGAAGCCCAGTACTTC.

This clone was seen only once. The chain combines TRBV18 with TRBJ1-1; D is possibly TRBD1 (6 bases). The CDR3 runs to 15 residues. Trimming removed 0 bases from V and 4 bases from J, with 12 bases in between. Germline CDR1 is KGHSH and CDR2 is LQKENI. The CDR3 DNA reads TGTGCCAGCTCACCACCGACAGGACAACGCACTGAAGCTTTCTTT. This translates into CASSPPTGQRTEAFF.

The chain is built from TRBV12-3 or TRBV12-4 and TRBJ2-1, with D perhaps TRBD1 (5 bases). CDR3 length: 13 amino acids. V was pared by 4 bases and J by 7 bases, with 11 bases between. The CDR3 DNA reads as TGTGCCAGCAGTTCATCAGGGCGGAATGAGCAGTTCTTC. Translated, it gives CASSSSGRNEQFF.

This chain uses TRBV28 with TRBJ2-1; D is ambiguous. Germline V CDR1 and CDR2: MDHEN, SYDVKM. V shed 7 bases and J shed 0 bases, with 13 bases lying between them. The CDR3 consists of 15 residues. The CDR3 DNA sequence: TGTGCCAGCACCGAAGCGTTTAGCTCCTACAATGAGCAGTTCTTC. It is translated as CASTEAFSSYNEQFF.

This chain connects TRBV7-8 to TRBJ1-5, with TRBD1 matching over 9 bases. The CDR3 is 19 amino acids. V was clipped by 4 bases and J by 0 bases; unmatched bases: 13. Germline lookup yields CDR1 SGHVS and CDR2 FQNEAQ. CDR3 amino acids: CASSSKPGQGVISNQPQHF. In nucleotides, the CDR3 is TGTGCCAGCAGCTCTAAACCGGGACAGGGAGTTATTAGCAATCAGCCCCAGCATTTT.

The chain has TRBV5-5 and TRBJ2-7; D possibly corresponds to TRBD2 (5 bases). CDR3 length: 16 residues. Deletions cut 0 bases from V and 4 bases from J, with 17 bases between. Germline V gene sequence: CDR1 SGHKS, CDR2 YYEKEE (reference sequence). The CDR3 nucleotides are TGTGCCAGCAGCTTGGACAGCGGACGCCCCCGGTACGAGCAGTACTTC. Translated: CASSLDSGRPRYEQYF.

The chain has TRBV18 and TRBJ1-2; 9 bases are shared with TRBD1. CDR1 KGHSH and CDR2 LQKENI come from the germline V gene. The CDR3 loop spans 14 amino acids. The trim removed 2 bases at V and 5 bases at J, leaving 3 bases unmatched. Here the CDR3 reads CASSPETGGYGYTF. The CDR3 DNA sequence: TGTGCCAGCTCACCAGAGACAGGGGGATATGGCTACACCTTC. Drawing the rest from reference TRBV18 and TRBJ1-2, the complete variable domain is NAGVMQNPRHLVRRRGQEARLRCSPMKGHSHVYWYRQLPEEGLKFMVYLQKENIIDESGMPKERFSAEFPKEGPSILRIQQVVRGDSAAYFCASSPETGGYGYTFGSGTRLTVV.